One and the same sample provided the 10 T cell receptor beta chains below, sequenced in a study of blood T cell repertoires in COVID-19. Sequencing was performed with immunoSEQ multiplex PCR; in TCRdb, only in-frame clones are kept and a portion is missing. The data show approximately 240,000 clones, with 75% to 90% seen just once and 6% to 7% held by the top ten. The sample was PBMCs or T cells enriched from blood (not recorded which). The receptors derive from a woman younger than 45 with acute COVID-19.

This clone appeared a single time. The chain carries TRBV28 and TRBJ1-2, with D possibly matching TRBD1 (6 bases). The CDR3 has 13 amino acids. Germline V gene data show CDR1 as MDHEN and CDR2 as SYDVKM. With 7 bases removed from V and 7 bases from J, the gap between germline ends came to 16 bases. The DNA of the CDR3 is TGTGCCAGCATGACGGGGACCAGGGGTGGCTACACCTTC. Translation: CASMTGTRGGYTF.

The rearrangement uses TRBV28 and TRBJ2-7, with 10 bases matching TRBD2. The germline V gene encodes CDR1 MDHEN and CDR2 SYDVKM. The CDR3 extends over 15 amino acids. V shed 4 bases and J 2 bases; nucleotides not matched to a gene: 5. For the CDR3, the DNA is TGTGCCAGCAGTTATCTAGCGGGGGTACCCTACGAGCAGTACTTC. Protein product: CASSYLAGVPYEQYF.

The table lists this clone with a count of one. The chain combines TRBV7-9 with TRBJ2-1; D perhaps matches TRBD1 (5 bases). There are 14 residues in the CDR3. V gave up 2 bases and J gave up 5 bases, with 10 bases separating them. In germline, CDR1 is SEHNR, CDR2 FQNEAQ (reference sequence). As DNA, the CDR3 is TGTGCCAGCAGCTTACCCCGACAGAACAATGAGCAGTTCTTC. Protein sequence: CASSLPRQNNEQFF.

This clone was seen just once. V is TRBV6-4 and J is TRBJ2-7; 8 bases fit TRBD2. CDR1 is MRHNA, CDR2 SNTAGT, per germline. With 6 bases clipped from V and 5 bases from J, the junction kept 0 bases outside the gene matches. The CDR3 contains 11 residues. CDR3 region: CASSGRDEQYF. The CDR3 DNA follows: TGTGCCAGCAGCGGGAGGGACGAGCAGTACTTC.

This chain connects TRBV9 to TRBJ2-2; 9 positions match TRBD2. J gave up 0 bases and V 4 bases, and 7 bases lay outside the gene matches. The CDR3 extends over 17 amino acids. Germline V gives CDR1 SGDLS, CDR2 YYNGEE. The CDR3 reads CASSPRLADANTGELFF. The CDR3 DNA is TGTGCCAGCAGCCCACGACTAGCGGATGCGAACACCGGGGAGCTGTTTTTT. Looking up the rest from reference TRBV9 and TRBJ2-2 gives the full variable domain: DSGVTQTPKHLITATGQRVTLRCSPRSGDLSVYWYQQSLDQGLQFLIQYYNGEERAKGNILERFSAQQFPDLHSELNLSSLELGDSALYFCASSPRLADANTGELFFGEGSRLTVL.

This chain connects TRBV7-9 to TRBJ1-2; D gene unclear. The V and J ends lost 0 bases and 6 bases respectively, with 5 bases between them. The CDR3 is 12 amino acids. Germline lookup yields CDR1 SEHNR and CDR2 FQNEAQ (reference sequence). The CDR3 loop reads CASSLARDGYTF. CDR3 nucleotide sequence: TGTGCCAGCAGCTTAGCGCGGGATGGCTACACCTTC.

The chain links TRBV7-2 to TRBJ1-5; 8 bases line up with TRBD1. V shed 5 bases, J shed 0 bases, and the junction held 12 bases outside the gene matches. Germline V gene sequence: CDR1 SGHTA, CDR2 FQGNSA. CDR3 length: 18 residues. CDR3 loop: CASSPGQVMGYSNQPQHF. The CDR3, as DNA: TGTGCCAGCAGCCCGGGACAGGTCATGGGGTATAGCAATCAGCCCCAGCATTTT. Full variable domain (outside the CDR3, taken from reference TRBV7-2 and TRBJ1-5): GAGVSQSPSNKVTEKGKDVELRCDPISGHTALYWYRQSLGQGLEFLIYFQGNSAPDKSGLPSDRFSAERTGGSVSTLTIQRTQQEDSAVYLCASSPGQVMGYSNQPQHFGDGTRLSIL.

The V and J genes are TRBV6-1 and TRBJ2-7; 10 nucleotides line up with TRBD2. V lost 6 bases and J lost 6; bases outside the gene matches: 2. Germline-derived CDR1 and CDR2 are MNHNS and SASEGT. CDR3 size: 12 residues. CDR3 in DNA: TGTGCCAGCAGCGGGACTAGCGTCGAGCAGTACTTC. This sequence encodes CASSGTSVEQYF.

This chain connects TRBV29-1 to TRBJ1-5, with TRBD1 matching over 7 bases. With V trimmed by 5 bases and J by 3 bases, 1 base remained unmatched. Germline CDR1 SQVTM, CDR2 ANQGSEA. This CDR3 spans 12 amino acids. The CDR3 reads CSVTGANQPQHF. CDR3 DNA sequence: TGCAGCGTTACAGGGGCCAATCAGCCCCAGCATTTT.

This chain uses TRBV6-5 with TRBJ1-2; 7 bases are shared with TRBD1. V shed 0 bases, J shed 7 bases, and the junction held 8 bases outside the gene matches. The CDR3 runs 15 residues. In germline, CDR1 is MNHEY, CDR2 SVGAGI. The CDR3 here is CASSYSILTGSGYTF. The CDR3 DNA sequence: TGTGCCAGCAGTTACTCCATATTGACAGGGTCTGGCTACACCTTC.